This entry describes one TCR beta chain. This specimen belongs to a study of monozygotic twins with inflammatory bowel disease. This CDR3 has 14 residues. Germline loops: CDR1 SGHAT, CDR2 FQDESV (reference sequence). TCRdb reworked the 5' RACE reads into one entry per CDR3 protein, no DNA. The sample holds 150,000 to 200,000 distinct CDR3 sequences. Sequenced material: blood. This receptor was taken from a human donor with ulcerative colitis or Crohn's disease, or a healthy co-twin of an affected twin (not recorded which). The chain has TRBV11-1 and TRBJ2-3. The CDR3 loop is CASSLDHRPDTQYF.